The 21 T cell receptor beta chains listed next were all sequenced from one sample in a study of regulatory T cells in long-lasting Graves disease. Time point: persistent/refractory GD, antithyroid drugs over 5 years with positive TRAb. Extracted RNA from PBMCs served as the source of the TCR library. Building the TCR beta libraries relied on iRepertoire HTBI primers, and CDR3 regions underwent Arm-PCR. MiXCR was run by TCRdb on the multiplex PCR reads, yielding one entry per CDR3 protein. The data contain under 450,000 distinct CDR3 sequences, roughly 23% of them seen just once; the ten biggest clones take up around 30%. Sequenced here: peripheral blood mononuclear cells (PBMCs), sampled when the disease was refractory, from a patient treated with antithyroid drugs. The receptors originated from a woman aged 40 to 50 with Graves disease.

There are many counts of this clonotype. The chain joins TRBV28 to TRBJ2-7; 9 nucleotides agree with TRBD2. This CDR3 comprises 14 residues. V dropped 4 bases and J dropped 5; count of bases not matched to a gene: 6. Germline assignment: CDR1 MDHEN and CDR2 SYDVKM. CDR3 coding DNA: TGTGCCAGCAGTTATCGGCTAGCGGGAAACGAGCAGTACTTC. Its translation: CASSYRLAGNEQYF.

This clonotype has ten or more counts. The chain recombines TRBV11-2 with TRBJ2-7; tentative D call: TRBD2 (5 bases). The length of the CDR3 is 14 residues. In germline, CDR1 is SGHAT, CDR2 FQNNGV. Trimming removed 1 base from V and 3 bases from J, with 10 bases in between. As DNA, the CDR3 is TGTGCCAGCAGCTTAGCTTGGGAGAGCTACGAGCAGTACTTC. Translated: CASSLAWESYEQYF.

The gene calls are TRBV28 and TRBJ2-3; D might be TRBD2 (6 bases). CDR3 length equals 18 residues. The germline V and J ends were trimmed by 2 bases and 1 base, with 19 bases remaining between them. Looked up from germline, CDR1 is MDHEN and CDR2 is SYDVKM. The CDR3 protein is CASSLRPGRGRGTDTQYF. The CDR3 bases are TGTGCCAGCAGTTTACGGCCTGGTCGGGGGAGAGGCACAGATACGCAGTATTTT.

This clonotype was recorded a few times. The CDR3 reads CASSFDYSSYNEQFF. The DNA of the CDR3 is TGCGCCAGCAGCTTCGACTACTCCTCCTACAATGAGCAGTTCTTC. This chain uses TRBV5-1 with TRBJ2-1; perhaps TRBD2 as D (5 bases). Trimming shortened V by 2 bases and J by 0 bases, and 9 bases separated the two germline ends. This CDR3 spans 15 amino acids. Germline CDR1 is SGHRS and CDR2 is YFSETQ. The variable domain in full, with the rest retrieved from reference TRBV5-1 and TRBJ2-1, is KAGVTQTPRYLIKTRGQQVTLSCSPISGHRSVSWYQQTPGQGLQFLFEYFSETQRNKGNFPGRFSGRQFSNSRSEMNVSTLELGDSALYLCASSFDYSSYNEQFFGPGTRLTVL.

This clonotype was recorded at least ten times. The CDR3 reads CASSLTLPSGGGVFSETQYF. CDR3 sequence (DNA): TGTGCCAGCAGCTTGACCCTCCCTAGCGGGGGTGGGGTTTTTTCAGAGACCCAGTACTTC. This chain joins TRBV11-2 and TRBJ2-5; 10 nucleotides agree with TRBD2. The V gene end was trimmed by 3 bases and the J gene end by 4 bases; junction bases not matched to a gene: 20. This CDR3 contains 20 residues. In germline, CDR1 is SGHAT, CDR2 FQNNGV.

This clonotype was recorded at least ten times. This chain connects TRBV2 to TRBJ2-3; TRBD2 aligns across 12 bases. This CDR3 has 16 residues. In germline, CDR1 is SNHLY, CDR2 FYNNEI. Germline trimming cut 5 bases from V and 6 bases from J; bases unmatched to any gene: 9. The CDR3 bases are TGTGCCAGCAGTTACCCCCTAGCGGGAGGGCCTGATACGCAGTATTTT. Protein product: CASSYPLAGGPDTQYF.

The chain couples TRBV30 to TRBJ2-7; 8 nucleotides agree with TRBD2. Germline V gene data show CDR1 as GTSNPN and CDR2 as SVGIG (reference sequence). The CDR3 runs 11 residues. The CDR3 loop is CGAGVSYEQYF. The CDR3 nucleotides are TGTGGAGCGGGAGTCTCCTACGAGCAGTACTTC.

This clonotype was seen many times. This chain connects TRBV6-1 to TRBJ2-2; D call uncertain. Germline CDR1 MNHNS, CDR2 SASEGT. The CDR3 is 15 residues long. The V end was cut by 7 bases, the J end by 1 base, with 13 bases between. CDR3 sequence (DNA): TGTGCCAGCACCTACCTCACCATGAACACCGGGGAGCTGTTTTTT. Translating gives CASTYLTMNTGELFF.

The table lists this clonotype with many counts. The CDR3, as DNA: TGTGCCAGCGGCCTAGCGGTAGTCTACGAGCAGTACTTC. Translating it yields CASGLAVVYEQYF. This chain connects TRBV6-1 to TRBJ2-7; TRBD2 matches at 7 bases. V shed 8 bases and J 3 bases; nucleotides not matched to a gene: 7. The germline CDR1 and CDR2 sequences are MNHNS and SASEGT. The length of the CDR3 is 13 residues.

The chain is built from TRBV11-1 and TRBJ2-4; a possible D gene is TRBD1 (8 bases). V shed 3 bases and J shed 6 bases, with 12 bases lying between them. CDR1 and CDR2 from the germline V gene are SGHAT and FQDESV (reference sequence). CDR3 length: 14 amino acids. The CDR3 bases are TGTGCCAGCAGCTTTACAGGGGGGGGAAACATTCAGTACTTC. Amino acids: CASSFTGGGNIQYF.

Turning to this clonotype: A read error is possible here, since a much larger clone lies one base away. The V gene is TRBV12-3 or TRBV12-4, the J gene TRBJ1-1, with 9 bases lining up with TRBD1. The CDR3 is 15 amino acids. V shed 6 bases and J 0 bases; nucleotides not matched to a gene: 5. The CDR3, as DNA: TGTGCCAGCAGCACACAGGGGGCGCTGAACACTGAAGCTTTCTTT. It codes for CASSTQGALNTEAFF.

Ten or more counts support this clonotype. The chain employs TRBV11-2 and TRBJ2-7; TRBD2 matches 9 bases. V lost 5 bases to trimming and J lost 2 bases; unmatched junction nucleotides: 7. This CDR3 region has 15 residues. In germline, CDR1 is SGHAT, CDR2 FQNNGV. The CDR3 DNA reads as TGTGCCAGCAGCCCGCGACTAGCGGCCACCTACGAGCAGTACTTC. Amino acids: CASSPRLAATYEQYF.

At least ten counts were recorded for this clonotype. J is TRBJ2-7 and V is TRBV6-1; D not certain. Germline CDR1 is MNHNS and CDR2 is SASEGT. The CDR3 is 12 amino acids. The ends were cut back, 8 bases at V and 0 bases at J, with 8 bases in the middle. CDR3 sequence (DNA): TGTGCCAGCTCGGGCGTCTCCTACGAGCAGTACTTC. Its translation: CASSGVSYEQYF.

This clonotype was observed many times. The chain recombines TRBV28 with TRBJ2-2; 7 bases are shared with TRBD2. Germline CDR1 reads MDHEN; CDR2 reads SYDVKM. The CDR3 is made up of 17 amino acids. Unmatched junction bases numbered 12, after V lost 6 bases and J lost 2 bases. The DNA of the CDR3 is TGTGCCAGCAGCCCGACCCGGCTAGCGGACAACACCGGGGAGCTGTTTTTT. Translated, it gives CASSPTRLADNTGELFF.

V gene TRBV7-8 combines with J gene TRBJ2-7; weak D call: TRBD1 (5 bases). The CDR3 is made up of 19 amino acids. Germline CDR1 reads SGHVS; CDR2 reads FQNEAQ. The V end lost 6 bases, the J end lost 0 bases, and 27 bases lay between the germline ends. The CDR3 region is CASSSPGPGPSFSSYEQYF. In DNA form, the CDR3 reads TGTGCCAGCAGTTCACCGGGCCCAGGGCCGTCCTTCAGCTCCTACGAGCAGTACTTC.

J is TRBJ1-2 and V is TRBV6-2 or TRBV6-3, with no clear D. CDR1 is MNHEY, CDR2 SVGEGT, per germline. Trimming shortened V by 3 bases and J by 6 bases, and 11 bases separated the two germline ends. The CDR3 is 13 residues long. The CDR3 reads CASSYGGLDGYTF. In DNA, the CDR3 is TGTGCCAGCAGTTATGGAGGATTAGATGGCTACACCTTC.

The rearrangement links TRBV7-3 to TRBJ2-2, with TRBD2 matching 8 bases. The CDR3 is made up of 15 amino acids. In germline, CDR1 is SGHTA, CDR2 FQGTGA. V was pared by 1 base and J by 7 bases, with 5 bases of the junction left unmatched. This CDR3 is CASSLMGGTSGELFF. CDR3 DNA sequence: TGTGCCAGCAGCTTAATGGGAGGGACTAGCGGGGAGCTGTTTTTT.

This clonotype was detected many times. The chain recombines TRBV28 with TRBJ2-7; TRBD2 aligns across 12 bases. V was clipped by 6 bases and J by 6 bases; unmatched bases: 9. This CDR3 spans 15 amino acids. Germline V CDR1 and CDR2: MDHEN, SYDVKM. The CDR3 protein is CASSRRLAGESEQYF. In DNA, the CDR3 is TGTGCCAGCAGCCGGAGACTAGCGGGAGAGTCCGAGCAGTACTTC.

This CDR3 reads CASSLVGGGGAFF. In nucleotides, the CDR3 is TGTGCCAGCAGCTTAGTTGGGGGCGGCGGTGCTTTCTTT. The V gene is TRBV7-4, the J gene TRBJ1-1, with D perhaps matching TRBD1 (6 bases). This CDR3 is 13 amino acids long. CDR1 is SGHVT and CDR2 is SQSDAQ in the germline V gene. The germline V and J ends were trimmed by 1 base and 11 bases, with 14 bases remaining between them. Full variable domain (missing parts from reference TRBV7-4 and TRBJ1-1): GAGVSQSPRYKVAKRGRDVALRCDSISGHVTLYWYRQTLGQGSEVLTYSQSDAQRDKSGRPSGRFSAERPERSVSTLKIQRTEQGDSAVYLCASSLVGGGGAFFGQGTRLTVV.

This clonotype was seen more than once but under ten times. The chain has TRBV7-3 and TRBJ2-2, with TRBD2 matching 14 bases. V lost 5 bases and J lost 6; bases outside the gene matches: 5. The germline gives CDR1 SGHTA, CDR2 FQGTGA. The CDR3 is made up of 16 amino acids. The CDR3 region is CASSPPGLAGAGELFF. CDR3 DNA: TGTGCCAGCAGCCCCCCGGGACTAGCGGGAGCCGGGGAGCTGTTTTTT.

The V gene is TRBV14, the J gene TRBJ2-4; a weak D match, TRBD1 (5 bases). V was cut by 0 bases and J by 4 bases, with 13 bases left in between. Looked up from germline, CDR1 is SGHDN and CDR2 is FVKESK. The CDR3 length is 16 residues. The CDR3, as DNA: TGTGCCAGCAGCCAAGATCGGGTTGACAGTAAAAACATTCAGTACTTC. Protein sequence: CASSQDRVDSKNIQYF.